This T cell receptor (beta chain) was captured in a study of CD8 T cells in ankylosing spondylitis. This clonotype was recorded many times. Its antigen is as yet unknown. With molecular barcodes, quantitative 5'-RACE was used to make the TCR beta libraries. TCRdb processed the 5' RACE reads anew with MiXCR; each CDR3 protein has one entry. The sample lists about 360,000 distinct CDR3 sequences, about 15% occurring once. CDR3 size: 12 residues. Trimming removed 4 bases from V and 8 bases from J, with 6 bases in between. Germline values: CDR1 MGHDK, CDR2 SYGVNS. Findings and limits, study-wide: Relatively rare in peripheral blood, disease-linked clones were also CD8+. About 8 highly homologous variants made up a TCR beta motif, and this motif appeared characteristic of ankylosing spondylitis blood.

The sample was blood, either unsorted or a sorted T cell fraction (not recorded which). The TCR was taken from a male donor with ankylosing spondylitis or in good health (not recorded which). This rearrangement joins TRBV25-1 to TRBJ1-6, with D unclear. The CDR3 loop reads CASSGNYSPLHF. CDR3 bases: TGTGCCAGCAGTGGCAACTATTCACCCCTCCACTTT.